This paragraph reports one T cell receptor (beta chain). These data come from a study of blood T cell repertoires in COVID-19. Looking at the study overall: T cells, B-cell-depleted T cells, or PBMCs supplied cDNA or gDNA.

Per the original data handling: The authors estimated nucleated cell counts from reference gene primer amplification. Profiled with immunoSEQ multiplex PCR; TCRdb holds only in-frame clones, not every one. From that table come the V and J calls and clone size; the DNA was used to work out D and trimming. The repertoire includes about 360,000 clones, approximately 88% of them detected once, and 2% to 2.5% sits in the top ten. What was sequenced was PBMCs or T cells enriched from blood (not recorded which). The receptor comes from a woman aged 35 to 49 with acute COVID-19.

The CDR3 sequence: CASSPPGLAGTGELFF. In DNA form, the CDR3 reads TGTGCCAGCTCACCGCCGGGACTAGCGGGAACCGGGGAGCTGTTTTTT. This chain uses TRBV18 with TRBJ2-2; 13 nucleotides agree with TRBD2. Germline assignment: CDR1 KGHSH and CDR2 LQKENI. V was clipped by 3 bases and J by 5 bases; unmatched bases: 3. The CDR3 runs to 16 residues.